This record looks at one T cell receptor beta chain sequence and its context. The record originates from a study of graft-versus-host responses after intestinal transplantation. For the study at large: Every recipient had anti-thymocyte globulin induction and 3 to 4 years of tacrolimus plus steroids.

Investigators plated 200,000 CFSE-labeled responder cells together with 200,000 irradiated stimulator cells labeled with violet dye. After mixed lymphocyte reaction, dividing CD4+ and CD8+ responder T cells were sorted. V was pared by 2 bases and J by 0 bases, with 10 bases between. This CDR3 region has 15 residues. Germline values: CDR1 LNHDA, CDR2 SQIVND (reference sequence). Clones were read by immunoSEQ multiplex PCR, and TCRdb kept only the in-frame ones, dropping some. The sample lists roughly 8,500 clones, approximately 33% occurring once. General study results and limits: Allografts from individuals with graft-donor T cell macrochimerism displayed high graft-versus-host to host-versus-graft clonal ratios.

The receptor was isolated from a human patient who was an organ donor for intestinal transplantation. The sequencing here drew on alloreactive CD8+ T cells from a mixed lymphocyte reaction culture, taken before transplantation. Subset noted: CFSE-low proliferating T cells sorted from roughly 6-day pre-transplant mixed lymphocyte reaction (GvH or HvG direction). The rearrangement uses TRBV19 and TRBJ1-2; D ambiguous. The CDR3 loop is CASSISDYPNYGYTF. The CDR3 bases are TGTGCCAGTAGTATATCTGACTACCCTAACTATGGCTACACCTTC.